In this sample, the clone carrying this T cell receptor (beta chain) turned up many times. What it binds is not known. The data were taken from a study of CD8+CD57+ T cells in acquired aplastic anemia. At the level of the study: Sorting CD4+ and CD8+ cells gave DNA averaging about 2.9 ug.

The CDR3 has 15 amino acids. Germline lookup yields CDR1 SGHRS and CDR2 YFSETQ. Trimming removed 1 base at V and 2 bases at J, with 12 bases between. Profiling that covered TCR beta VDJ and CDR3 relied on genomic DNA as its template. TCRdb recomputed calls from the reads with MiXCR, one row per CDR3 protein. This table holds some 160,000 distinct CDR3 sequences, approximately 44% found once. Whole-study results and caveats: Patients did not significantly differ from controls in CD8+ Simpson's diversity.

Sequenced patients had shown CD8+CD57+ cell expansion by flow cytometry. Severe acquired aplastic anemia was diagnosed in all patients. Prior therapy had not been administered to any patient at the time of blood sampling. Sequenced input: sorted CD4+, CD8+, or CD8+CD57+ T cells (not recorded which) from PBMCs. The chain is built from TRBV5-1 and TRBJ1-2; TRBD1 might be the D (5 bases). This sequence originates from a human donor with aplastic anemia. The chain's CDR3 is CASSLTDGTNYGYTF. The CDR3 DNA reads as TGCGCCAGCAGCTTGACGGACGGGACCAACTATGGCTACACCTTC.